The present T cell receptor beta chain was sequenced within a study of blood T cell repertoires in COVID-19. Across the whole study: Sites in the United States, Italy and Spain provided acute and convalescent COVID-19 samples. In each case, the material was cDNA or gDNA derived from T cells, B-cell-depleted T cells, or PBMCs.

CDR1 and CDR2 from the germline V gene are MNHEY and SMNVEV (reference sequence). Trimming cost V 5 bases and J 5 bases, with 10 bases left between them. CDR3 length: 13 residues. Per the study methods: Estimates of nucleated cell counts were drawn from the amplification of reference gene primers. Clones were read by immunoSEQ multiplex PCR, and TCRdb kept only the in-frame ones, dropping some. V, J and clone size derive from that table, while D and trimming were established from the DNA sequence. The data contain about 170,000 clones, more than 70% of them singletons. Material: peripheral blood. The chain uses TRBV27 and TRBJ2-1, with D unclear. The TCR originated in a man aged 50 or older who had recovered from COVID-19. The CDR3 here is CASSPRINNEQFF. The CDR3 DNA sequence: TGTGCCAGCAGTCCTAGAATAAACAATGAGCAGTTCTTC.